This is a list of T cell receptor beta chains from one sample in a study of cytomegalovirus exposure and HLA in healthy donors. TCRdb's table, derived via immunoSEQ multiplex PCR, lists solely in-frame clones and lacks some. The sample has over 150,000 clones; about 80% are singletons. Sample: PBMCs. These receptors came from a man under 40 in good health and CMV-seropositive. The CDR3 runs from the conserved cysteine through the conserved F or W. A D gene is named only where the DNA matches it firmly. Clone size is shown for a subset of rows, as once, few, many or a class of expanded clone.

D gene | clone size | J gene | V gene | CDR3 protein | CDR3 DNA
TRBD1 | . | TRBJ1-4 | TRBV19 | CASSPPKAGTGKRKLFF | TGTGCCAGTAGCCCCCCGAAGGCCGGGACAGGGAAGAGAAAACTGTTTTTT
TRBD2 | . | TRBJ2-2 | TRBV6-5 | CASRWTSAGELFF | TGTGCCAGCAGGTGGACTAGCGCCGGGGAGCTGTTTTTT
. | . | TRBJ2-3 | TRBV11-3 | CASSPAGGGTDTQYF | TGTGCCAGCAGCCCGGCCGGCGGGGGCACAGATACGCAGTATTTT
. | . | TRBJ2-3 | TRBV18 | CASSPPSGPLRTDTQYF | TGTGCCAGCTCACCACCTTCAGGGCCCCTACGCACAGATACGCAGTATTTT
. | many | TRBJ1-5 | TRBV4-2 | CASSQDGNQPQHF | TGTGCCAGCAGCCAAGACGGGAATCAGCCCCAGCATTTT
TRBD2 | . | TRBJ2-5 | TRBV28 | CASSSPSGQETQYF | TGTGCCAGCAGCTCCCCTAGCGGCCAAGAGACCCAGTACTTC
TRBD2 | . | TRBJ2-3 | TRBV9 | CASSVDGGYTDTQYF | TGTGCCAGCAGCGTTGACGGGGGGTACACAGATACGCAGTATTTT
. | . | TRBJ2-5 | TRBV5-4 | CASSLISGRGETQYF | TGTGCCAGCAGCTTAATTAGCGGCCGGGGAGAGACCCAGTACTTC
TRBD1 | once | TRBJ2-5 | TRBV18 | CASSRRTGTGIQETQYF | TGTGCCAGCTCACGCAGAACCGGGACAGGGATACAAGAGACCCAGTACTTC
TRBD2 | few | TRBJ2-7 | TRBV5-1 | CASNPAGLASYEQYF | TGCGCCAGCAACCCCGCGGGACTAGCGTCCTACGAGCAGTACTTC
. | few | TRBJ1-6 | TRBV7-2 | CASSPNWARSYNSPLHF | TGTGCCAGCAGCCCTAATTGGGCGCGATCCTATAATTCACCCCTCCACTTT
. | . | TRBJ2-5 | TRBV11-3 | CASSPLGPPYQETQYF | TGTGCCAGCAGCCCGCTGGGCCCTCCGTACCAAGAGACCCAGTACTTC
. | few | TRBJ1-1 | TRBV5-1 | CASSLKNRETEAFF | TGCGCCAGCAGCTTGAAAAACAGGGAAACTGAAGCTTTCTTT
TRBD1 | . | TRBJ2-7 | TRBV27 | CASSPSGTGAYEQYF | TGTGCCAGCAGTCCTTCCGGGACAGGGGCCTACGAGCAGTACTTC
. | . | TRBJ1-1 | TRBV15 | CATSRDPRGFAEAFF | TGTGCCACCAGCAGAGACCCTAGGGGGTTCGCTGAAGCTTTCTTT
TRBD2 | . | TRBJ2-5 | TRBV4-2 | CASSHSLGLAGEDETQYF | TGTGCCAGCAGCCACTCTCTCGGACTAGCGGGAGAGGATGAGACCCAGTACTTC
TRBD1 | . | TRBJ1-5 | TRBV28 | CASSFRDRGRQPQHF | TGTGCCAGCAGTTTCCGTGACAGGGGGAGGCAGCCCCAGCATTTT
TRBD1 | . | TRBJ1-5 | TRBV6-5 | CASSYRQGIGQPQHF | TGTGCCAGCAGTTACAGACAGGGCATAGGTCAGCCCCAGCATTTT
. | . | TRBJ2-6 | TRBV27 | CASTPWAGTLNSGANVLTF | TGTGCCAGCACCCCCTGGGCGGGTACATTAAACTCTGGGGCCAACGTCCTGACTTTC
. | . | TRBJ2-1 | TRBV11-2 | CASSLPGVGEQFF | TGTGCCAGCAGCTTACCGGGGGTGGGTGAGCAGTTCTTC
. | . | TRBJ2-7 | TRBV2 | CASSETETSYEQYF | TGTGCCAGCAGTGAAACGGAGACCTCCTACGAGCAGTACTTC
. | . | TRBJ1-1 | TRBV7-6 | CASSKLGVPEAFF | TGTGCCAGCAGCAAACTAGGAGTCCCTGAAGCTTTCTTT
. | . | TRBJ2-5 | TRBV5-1 | CASSLDTGPQETQYF | TGCGCCAGCAGCTTGGATACAGGGCCCCAAGAGACCCAGTACTTC
. | . | TRBJ1-2 | TRBV30 | CACGGGSGYTF | TGTGCTTGCGGGGGGGGCTCTGGCTACACCTTC
TRBD2 | few | TRBJ2-3 | TRBV7-9 | CASSLTITSGYTDTQYF | TGTGCCAGCAGCTTAACAATCACTAGCGGCTACACAGATACGCAGTATTTT
TRBD2 | . | TRBJ2-3 | TRBV5-1 | CASSLIGLAGVTDTQYF | TGCGCCAGCAGCTTGATCGGGCTAGCGGGGGTCACAGATACGCAGTATTTT
TRBD1 | . | TRBJ1-6 | TRBV5-6 | CASSLRGQLHNSPLHF | TGTGCCAGCAGCTTGAGGGGACAGTTACATAATTCACCCCTCCACTTT
TRBD2 | few | TRBJ2-7 | TRBV7-9 | CSSSLVMSSGTYEQYF | TGTTCCAGCAGCTTAGTGATGAGTAGCGGGACCTACGAGCAGTACTTC
TRBD2 | . | TRBJ2-1 | TRBV7-8 | CASSGPSGSRYEQFF | TGTGCCAGCAGTGGTCCTAGCGGGAGTCGGTATGAGCAGTTCTTC
. | . | TRBJ2-2 | TRBV19 | CASSIGGGANTGELFF | TGTGCCAGTAGTATAGGTGGCGGGGCGAACACCGGGGAGCTGTTTTTT
TRBD2 | . | TRBJ2-3 | TRBV19 | CASSQGRLGGVTDTQYF | TGTGCCAGTAGTCAGGGCCGACTGGGAGGGGTGACAGATACGCAGTATTTT
TRBD1 | . | TRBJ2-7 | TRBV15 | CATSRGTGARGEQYF | TGTGCCACCAGCAGAGGAACAGGGGCCCGCGGCGAGCAGTACTTC
TRBD1 | . | TRBJ2-5 | TRBV6-5 | CASREQGKETQYF | TGTGCCAGCAGAGAACAGGGGAAAGAGACCCAGTACTTC
TRBD1 | once | TRBJ1-2 | TRBV6-1 | CASSGRDRGNYGYTF | TGTGCCAGCAGTGGCCGGGACAGGGGAAACTATGGCTACACCTTC
TRBD2 | . | TRBJ2-2 | TRBV28 | CASSPGLVGTGELFF | TGTGCCAGCAGTCCGGGACTAGTTGGTACCGGGGAGCTGTTTTTT
TRBD2 | . | TRBJ2-7 | TRBV15 | CATSRQRGSSYEQYF | TGTGCCACCAGCAGACAGCGCGGGAGCTCCTACGAGCAGTACTTC
TRBD1 | . | TRBJ1-4 | TRBV28 | CASSSSGTGVATNEKLFF | TGTGCCAGCAGTTCCTCCGGGACAGGGGTTGCAACTAATGAAAAACTGTTTTTT
TRBD1 | . | TRBJ2-7 | TRBV18 | CASSRDSSYEQYF | TGTGCCAGCTCCCGGGACAGCTCCTACGAGCAGTACTTC
TRBD1 | . | TRBJ1-5 | TRBV6-6 | CASIRDSNQPQHF | TGTGCCAGCATCCGGGACAGCAATCAGCCTCAGCATTTT
. | . | TRBJ1-1 | TRBV13 | CASSLGAGVGNTEAFF | TGTGCCAGCAGCTTAGGGGCCGGAGTAGGGAACACTGAAGCTTTCTTT
TRBD2 | . | TRBJ2-5 | TRBV5-4 | CASSPRLAGGQETQYF | TGTGCCAGCAGCCCAAGGCTAGCGGGGGGGCAAGAGACCCAGTACTTC
TRBD2 | . | TRBJ2-1 | TRBV28 | CASSSSGLAGRGNSNEQFF | TGTGCCAGCAGTTCATCCGGACTAGCCGGGAGGGGTAATTCCAATGAGCAGTTCTTC
TRBD1 | . | TRBJ2-6 | TRBV4-1 | CASSPRDSHTLSGANVLTF | TGCGCCAGCAGCCCAAGGGACAGCCATACACTCTCTGGGGCCAACGTCCTGACTTTC
. | . | TRBJ2-5 | TRBV7-9 | CASSLGRDGRETQYF | TGTGCCAGCAGCTTGGGCAGGGATGGCCGGGAGACCCAGTACTTC
TRBD2 | . | TRBJ2-1 | TRBV7-6 | CASSLKLAGYNEQFF | TGTGCCAGCAGCTTAAAACTAGCGGGGTATAATGAGCAGTTCTTC
. | . | TRBJ1-2 | TRBV11-3 | CASSPSKSYGYTF | TGTGCCAGCAGCCCATCTAAGAGCTATGGCTACACCTTC
TRBD2 | once | TRBJ2-2 | TRBV27 | CASSSIGLVAASGELFF | TGTGCCAGCAGTTCTATCGGACTAGTCGCGGCTTCCGGGGAGCTGTTTTTT
. | few | TRBJ2-5 | TRBV4-1 | CASSPLQLQETQYF | TGCGCCAGCAGCCCCCTACAGTTACAAGAGACCCAGTACTTC
. | . | TRBJ1-1 | TRBV9 | CASSFRGANTEAFF | TGTGCCAGCAGCTTCCGGGGGGCGAACACTGAAGCTTTCTTT
. | . | TRBJ1-2 | TRBV11-2 | CASSPAGGFSGNGYTF | TGTGCCAGCAGCCCCGCGGGGGGGTTCAGTGGGAATGGCTACACCTTC